This TCR beta chain was sequenced in a study of T-cell reconstitution after alpha-beta-depleted transplantation in children (dated by TCRdb to 2015 to 2016). At the level of the whole study: The study quantitatively tracked T-cell immune reconstitution after TCRalphabeta/CD19-depleted allogeneic hematopoietic cell transplantation in children using TCR repertoire profiling.

Broad study findings and their caveats: The frequencies of hyperexpanded clones fell over the following months, and after one year, T-cell counts and TCRbeta diversity were mostly attributed to newly produced T cells. In some patients, the high TCRbeta diversity seen at day 60 was put down to recipient T cells and intrathymic progenitors that had survived conditioning. About two months after transplant, the apparently early recovery of alphabetaT-cell counts reportedly depended on just several hundred clones that had expanded rapidly and came from non-depleted graft cells.

This clonotype was seen repeatedly, ten times or more. Its antigen is unknown. The sample holds no much larger clone one base away, and base qualities are not on file. What the treatment or condition label conveys for this sample: allogeneic hematopoietic cell transplantation with graft depleted of TCRalphabeta T cells and CD19 B cells. Transplant recipients were children who received TCRalphabeta/CD19-depleted allogeneic hematopoietic cell grafts. V is clipped by 6 bases and J by 3 bases, and the sequence between their germline boundaries is 17 bases long. The germline V gene (reference sequence) supplies CDR1 DFQATT and CDR2 SNEGSKA. The cysteine opens and the phenylalanine closes a CDR3 of 15 amino acids. Of the read, only the CDR3 DNA is kept; its 45 bases are in frame from base 1. Library preparation was by PCR. The data were produced on an Illumina HiSeq 2500. TCR library preparation used molecular barcoding, with unique molecular identifiers applied to normalize quantification of the TCRbeta repertoire. The public reads were reanalyzed by TCRdb: fastp trimming at Q25, MiXCR alignment, in-frame beta chains only. Each entry merges the rows of one CDR3 protein and shows their most common DNA and genes. This sample has about 300,000 distinct CDR3 sequences in its table, and about 9.5% of those were observed once. The top ten clonotypes cover less than 8% of the sample.

The V and J genes are TRBV20-1 and TRBJ2-2; the D region possibly corresponds to TRBD1 (6 bases align). Sequencing used PBMCs, obtained before TCRalphabeta/CD19-depleted stem cell transplant. This clonotype was obtained from a boy in the first two years of life with acute myeloid leukemia, due to receive a stem cell transplant. The nucleotide sequence is given as TGCAGTGCCGAGGGGTACAGGGATTACACCGGGGAGCTGTTTTTT. This encodes CSAEGYRDYTGELFF.